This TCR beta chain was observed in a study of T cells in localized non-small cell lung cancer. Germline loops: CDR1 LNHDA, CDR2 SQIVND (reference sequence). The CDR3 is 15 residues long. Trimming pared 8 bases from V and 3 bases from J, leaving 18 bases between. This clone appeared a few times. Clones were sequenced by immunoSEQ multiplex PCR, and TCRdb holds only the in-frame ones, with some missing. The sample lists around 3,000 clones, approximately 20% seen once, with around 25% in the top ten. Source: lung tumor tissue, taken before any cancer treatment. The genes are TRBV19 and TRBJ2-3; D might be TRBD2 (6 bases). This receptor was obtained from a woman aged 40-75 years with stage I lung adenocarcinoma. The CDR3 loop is CASGSGRDETDTQYF. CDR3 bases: TGTGCCAGTGGATCGGGGCGGGATGAAACAGATACGCAGTATTTT.